A selection of T cell receptor beta chains follows, all from one sample in a study of blood T cell repertoires in COVID-19. TCRdb's table, derived via immunoSEQ multiplex PCR, lists solely in-frame clones and lacks some. The table shows roughly 200,000 clones, with around 81% occurring only once. Sequencing was performed on peripheral blood. These receptors all stem from a woman aged 70-85 years with acute or convalescent COVID-19. The CDR3 runs from the conserved cysteine through the conserved F or W.

v_gene	j_gene	CDR3aa
TRBV5-1	TRBJ1-2	CASSFGTDGYTF
TRBV5-5	TRBJ1-1	CASSLGTGGFTEAFF
TRBV7-6	TRBJ1-5	CASSSWTGAGQPQHF
TRBV19	TRBJ2-1	CASSQTSGRANEQFF
TRBV2	TRBJ1-1	CASSDVRGTEAFF
TRBV6-5	TRBJ2-7	CASSYVRGHYEQYF
TRBV4-2	TRBJ1-2	CASSPRVRDSNYGYTF
TRBV27	TRBJ1-5	CASSLAGYSNQPQHF
TRBV10-3	TRBJ1-1	CAISQDRAEAFF
TRBV7-2	TRBJ2-1	CASSAGTNSYNEQFF
TRBV6-2/TRBV6-3	TRBJ2-1	CASSPLNLATEQFF
TRBV19	TRBJ1-6	CASTQASSYNSPLHF
TRBV24-1	TRBJ2-2	CATSEPLRNTGELFF
TRBV28	TRBJ2-1	CASSLGGSNSYNEQFF
TRBV19	TRBJ2-2	CASSIGTADNTGELFF
TRBV25-1	TRBJ2-2	CASSPRGGPNTGELFF
TRBV27	TRBJ2-3	CASSYAATSGRGADTQYF
TRBV15	TRBJ1-3	CATSRSRQVGNTIYF
TRBV28	TRBJ2-7	CASREDYIYEQYF